Presented here are 12 T cell receptor beta chains from one specimen sequenced in a study of blood T cell repertoires in COVID-19. Generated by immunoSEQ multiplex PCR, the TCRdb table keeps only in-frame clones and is missing some. This sample has 150,000 or so clones, with over 70% found just once. The sequencing sample was made of peripheral blood. The origin of the receptors is an elderly man with acute or convalescent COVID-19.

On this clone: Different DNA sequences within this sample yield the same CDR3. CDR3 sequence (DNA): TGTGCCAGTAGGGGGACAGGGAGCTACGAGCAGTACTTC. Protein: CASRGTGSYEQYF. The chain couples TRBV19 to TRBJ2-7; 9 bases map to TRBD1. Germline V gene sequence: CDR1 LNHDA, CDR2 SQIVND (reference sequence). The CDR3 runs 13 residues. Trimming cost V 6 bases and J 3 bases; bases outside gene matches: 3.

The chain employs TRBV5-8 and TRBJ2-2; TRBD2 aligns across 7 bases. The V and J ends lost 5 bases and 6 bases, in that order; junction bases with no gene match: 4. CDR1 and CDR2 (germline): SGHTS, YDEGEE. The length of the CDR3 is 13 residues. This CDR3 is CASSWDYPGELFF. The CDR3, as DNA: TGTGCCAGCAGTTGGGACTACCCCGGGGAGCTGTTTTTT.

The V and J genes are TRBV28 and TRBJ1-2, with D perhaps TRBD1 (6 bases). The CDR3 has 12 residues. V gave up 4 bases and J gave up 5 bases, with 8 bases separating them. The germline CDR1 and CDR2 sequences are MDHEN and SYDVKM. CDR3 DNA sequence: TGTGCCAGCAGTTCAGGGGTTTATGGCTACACCTTC. Translation: CASSSGVYGYTF.

The rearrangement uses TRBV12-3 or TRBV12-4 and TRBJ2-3; D possibly corresponds to TRBD2 (6 bases). Trimming pared 0 bases from V and 6 bases from J, leaving 7 bases between. The CDR3 is 13 amino acids. The CDR3 region is CASSLASGDTQYF. The DNA of the CDR3 is TGTGCCAGCAGTTTAGCTAGCGGCGATACGCAGTATTTT.

The chain is built from TRBV29-1 and TRBJ1-1; D perhaps matches TRBD1 (5 bases). This CDR3 region has 14 residues. Germline V CDR1 and CDR2: SQVTM, ANQGSEA. Trimming took off 4 bases at V and 0 bases at J, with 12 bases between the two ends. The CDR3 nucleotides are TGCAGCGTTGTTCAGGGATATATGAACACTGAAGCTTTCTTT. Its translation: CSVVQGYMNTEAFF. Full variable domain (remainder filled in from reference TRBV29-1 and TRBJ1-1): SAVISQKPSRDICQRGTSLTIQCQVDSQVTMMFWYRQQPGQSLTLIATANQGSEATYESGFVIDKFPISRPNLTFSTLTVSNMSPEDSSIYLCSVVQGYMNTEAFFGQGTRLTVV.

This rearrangement joins TRBV6-5 to TRBJ2-5; TRBD1 might be the D (6 bases). With 7 bases removed from V and 1 base from J, the gap between germline ends came to 10 bases. The germline V gene encodes CDR1 MNHEY and CDR2 SVGAGI. The CDR3 totals 13 residues. The DNA of the CDR3 is TGTGCCAGCACTGGACAGATCCAAGAGACCCAGTACTTC. Translation gives CASTGQIQETQYF.

The V call is TRBV4-1, the J call TRBJ1-1; D unclear. Trimming took 0 bases from V and 5 from J, leaving 13 bases between them. Germline lookup yields CDR1 MGHRA and CDR2 YSYEKL. CDR3 length equals 15 residues. CDR3 in amino acids: CASSQDFGGRTEAFF. The CDR3 DNA reads as TGCGCCAGCAGCCAAGATTTCGGCGGCCGAACTGAAGCTTTCTTT.

This clone was observed once. V usage is TRBV4-1 and J usage is TRBJ1-4; 9 bases line up with TRBD1. The germline CDR1 and CDR2 sequences are MGHRA and YSYEKL. Trimming cost V 4 bases and J 4 bases; bases outside gene matches: 4. The CDR3 runs to 15 residues. The CDR3 loop is CASSRGDRDNEKLFF. CDR3 nucleotides: TGCGCCAGCAGCCGAGGGGACAGGGATAATGAAAAACTGTTTTTT.

The genes are TRBV19 and TRBJ2-1, with TRBD1 matching over 7 bases. With 3 bases clipped from V and 6 bases from J, the junction kept 2 bases outside the gene matches. The CDR3 consists of 13 residues. Germline CDR1 and CDR2: LNHDA and SQIVND (reference sequence). DNA of the CDR3: TGTGCCAGTAGTATTAACAGGGGCAATGAGCAGTTCTTC. As protein: CASSINRGNEQFF.

The genes are TRBV28 and TRBJ2-7; D may be TRBD2 (6 bases). In germline, CDR1 is MDHEN, CDR2 SYDVKM. The ends were cut back, 6 bases at V and 6 bases at J, with 12 bases in the middle. This CDR3 comprises 12 residues. CDR3 amino acids: CASSPRDFEQYF. In DNA form, the CDR3 reads TGTGCCAGCAGCCCCCGGGACTTCGAGCAGTACTTC.

This chain connects TRBV11-2 to TRBJ1-2; D not resolved. The CDR3 has 14 residues. Between the trimmed V and J ends, which lost 0 bases and 3 bases, there was a span of 8 bases. CDR1 is SGHAT, CDR2 FQNNGV, per germline. CDR3 nucleotide sequence: TGTGCCAGCAGCTTAGATACCCGGGACTATGGCTACACCTTC. Amino acid sequence: CASSLDTRDYGYTF.

The J gene is TRBJ2-7, the V gene TRBV27, with D tentatively TRBD2 (6 bases). Germline V CDR1 and CDR2: MNHEY, SMNVEV (reference sequence). This CDR3 spans 14 amino acids. V was cut by 5 bases and J by 4 bases, with 15 bases left in between. The DNA for the CDR3 is TGTGCCAGCAGTCGACTAGGGCAAGAGTACGAGCAGTACTTC. Translation gives CASSRLGQEYEQYF.